This T cell receptor beta chain came from a study of graft-versus-host responses after intestinal transplantation. Study-wide background: Among the recipients, all got anti-thymocyte globulin induction and then tacrolimus and steroids for approximately 3 years.

CDR1 and CDR2 from the germline V gene are SGHAT and FQNNGV. V dropped 2 bases and J dropped 3 bases, with 20 bases sitting between them. The CDR3 loop spans 17 amino acids. Study results and caveats: Early HvG declines after transplant were associated with peak circulating GvH clone levels. Researchers found GvH clones in recipient marrow, and some showed up first in ileum or blood. Allografts from individuals with graft-donor T cell macrochimerism displayed high graft-versus-host to host-versus-graft clonal ratios.

Using immunoSEQ multiplex PCR, the repertoire was profiled, and TCRdb retains in-frame clones only, with some absent. The data hold some 45,000 clones, with more than 85% observed a single time. About this clone: What it binds is not known.

The V gene is TRBV11-2, the J gene TRBJ2-7; D is perhaps TRBD1 (8 bases). The starting material was PBMCs, obtained 524 days after transplant. This TCR came from a human patient who received an intestinal transplant, so some T cells may come from the graft donor. The CDR3: CASSLLTGGRAYYEQYF. CDR3 coding DNA: TGTGCCAGCAGCTTACTAACAGGGGGGAGGGCCTACTACGAGCAGTACTTC.